The 20 T cell receptor beta chains in this list originate from one sample, sequenced in a study of OX40 agonist ivuxolimab in advanced cancers. Sequenced by immunoSEQ multiplex PCR; TCRdb stores in-frame clones only, minus some. In the table there are 75,000 to 100,000 clones, roughly 84% of which are singletons. The sequenced sample was CD4+ or CD8+ T cells sorted from blood, obtained in a trial of the OX40 agonist ivuxolimab. The origin of the receptors is an adult with an advanced solid tumor such as melanoma, head and neck, liver or kidney cancer.

The chain links TRBV15 to TRBJ1-1, with 7 bases aligning to TRBD1. Germline V gives CDR1 LNHNV, CDR2 YYDKDF (reference sequence). The CDR3 extends over 15 amino acids. Losses at the gene ends were 0 bases for V and 4 bases for J; bases not matched to a gene: 5. The CDR3 DNA reads TGTGCCACCAGCAGAGATAATAGGGGGCCCACTGAAGCTTTCTTT. It yields the protein CATSRDNRGPTEAFF.

J is TRBJ2-2 and V is TRBV11-3, with 7 bases lining up with TRBD2. The CDR3 covers 14 residues. The V and J ends lost 5 bases and 3 bases, in that order; junction bases with no gene match: 3. The germline CDR1 and CDR2 sequences are SGHNT and YENEEA. Here the CDR3 reads CASSRLAYTGELFF. CDR3 nucleotide sequence: TGTGCCAGCAGCCGACTAGCCTACACCGGGGAGCTGTTTTTT.

The V call is TRBV4-1, the J call TRBJ2-2, with 8 bases lining up with TRBD2. The CDR3 has 18 residues. CDR1 MGHRA and CDR2 YSYEKL come from the germline V gene. With 4 bases clipped from V and 7 bases from J, the junction kept 17 bases outside the gene matches. CDR3 in DNA: TGCGCCAGCAGCCCACGAATTCCGGGACTAGAGTACTACGGGGAGCTGTTTTTT. The encoded protein is CASSPRIPGLEYYGELFF.

The chain uses TRBV4-3 and TRBJ1-4; D is unresolved. This CDR3 comprises 15 residues. Germline V gene lookup returns CDR1 LGHNA and CDR2 YSLEER. Trimming pared 0 bases from V and 0 bases from J, leaving 5 bases between. As DNA, the CDR3 is TGCGCCAGCAGCCAAGAACTCGCAACTAATGAAAAACTGTTTTTT. As protein: CASSQELATNEKLFF.

Only a few counts were recorded for this clone. The CDR3 nucleotides read TGTGCCATCAGTGAGGAGGGTTCACCCCTCCACTTT. This sequence encodes CAISEEGSPLHF. The J gene is TRBJ1-6, the V gene TRBV10-3; D unresolved. Trimming removed 2 bases from V and 9 bases from J, with 5 bases in between. Per the germline V gene, CDR1 is ENHRY and CDR2 is SYGVKD. The CDR3 has 12 residues.

This chain joins TRBV25-1 and TRBJ1-1; D not certain. The CDR3 extends over 13 amino acids. Looked up from germline, CDR1 is MGHDK and CDR2 is SYGVNS. The germline V and J ends were trimmed by 4 bases and 5 bases, with 11 bases remaining between them. In DNA, the CDR3 is TGTGCCAGCAGTGTTTCAGGACGGACTGAAGCTTTCTTT. Protein product: CASSVSGRTEAFF.

The chain combines TRBV6-1 with TRBJ1-1, with a tentative D call TRBD1 (6 bases). This CDR3 has 15 amino acids. Germline V gene lookup returns CDR1 MNHNS and CDR2 SASEGT. V was trimmed by 2 bases and J by 0 bases, leaving 10 bases between them. CDR3 sequence (DNA): TGTGCCAGCAGTGAAAGACAGGTGATGAACACTGAAGCTTTCTTT. This gives the protein CASSERQVMNTEAFF.

The chain couples TRBV6-1 to TRBJ1-5; TRBD1 matches at 7 bases. The germline CDR1 and CDR2 sequences are MNHNS and SASEGT. The V and J ends lost 7 bases and 6 bases, in that order; junction bases with no gene match: 9. The CDR3 covers 14 residues. The CDR3 region has the DNA TGTGCCAGCACCACCGGGACAGCGGTTCAGCCCCAGCATTTT. Its protein product is CASTTGTAVQPQHF.

The rearrangement links TRBV25-1 to TRBJ2-1, with TRBD1 identical over 9 bases. With 1 base clipped from V and 6 bases from J, the junction kept 10 bases outside the gene matches. CDR1 and CDR2 from the germline V gene are MGHDK and SYGVNS. CDR3 length: 17 residues. In DNA, the CDR3 is TGTGCCAGCAGTGAATTGGCCGGGACAGGGATAGCCAATGAGCAGTTCTTC. Amino acid sequence: CASSELAGTGIANEQFF.

This clone showed up just once. The CDR3: CASSIDGTGWETQYF. CDR3 coding DNA: TGTGCCAGTAGTATAGATGGGACAGGGTGGGAGACCCAGTACTTC. The J gene is TRBJ2-5, the V gene TRBV19; 9 nucleotides agree with TRBD1. This CDR3 is 15 amino acids long. Trimming took 0 bases from V and 5 from J; bases not matched to a gene: 4. Germline CDR1 and CDR2: LNHDA and SQIVND (reference sequence).

V usage is TRBV5-4 and J usage is TRBJ2-7; 7 positions agree with TRBD1. The CDR3 totals 15 residues. Trimming took 3 bases from V and 1 from J; bases not matched to a gene: 7. Germline-derived CDR1 and CDR2 are SGHNT and YYREEE (reference sequence). The CDR3: CASSSQQGISYEQYF. DNA of the CDR3: TGTGCCAGCAGCTCACAACAGGGGATATCCTACGAGCAGTACTTC.

This chain joins TRBV7-3 and TRBJ2-1, with D possibly being TRBD2 (6 bases). Germline V gives CDR1 SGHTA, CDR2 FQGTGA. The V gene lost 6 bases and the J gene lost 9 bases, with 15 bases spanning the gap. This CDR3 is built from 13 residues. CDR3 sequence: CASRRDSFSEQFF. Written as DNA, the CDR3 is TGTGCCAGCAGGCGGGACTCCTTTTCTGAGCAGTTCTTC.

DNA of the CDR3: TGTGCCAGCAGATGGGGACCGCAGGAGCTGTATTTT. Amino acids: CASRWGPQELYF. V usage is TRBV2 and J usage is TRBJ2-3, with D perhaps being TRBD1 or TRBD2 (5 bases each). Per the germline V gene, CDR1 is SNHLY and CDR2 is FYNNEI. V lost 6 bases, J lost 14 bases, and 18 bases lay in between. CDR3 size: 12 residues. Together with reference TRBV2 and TRBJ2-3, the CDR3 gives the full variable domain: EPEVTQTPSHQVTQMGQEVILRCVPISNHLYFYWYRQILGQKVEFLVSFYNNEISEKSEIFDDQFSVERPDGSNFTLKIRSTKLEDSAMYFCASRWGPQELYFGPGTRLTVL.

This clone was seen a handful of times. Written as DNA, the CDR3 is TGCGCCAGCAGCTTGAGTGTGAGCACAGATACGCAGTATTTT. Encoded protein: CASSLSVSTDTQYF. This chain connects TRBV5-1 to TRBJ2-3; no definite D call. The CDR3 is 14 residues long. V lost 1 base and J lost 0, with 6 bases in between. Germline CDR1 SGHRS, CDR2 YFSETQ.

The chain uses TRBV10-3 and TRBJ2-2, with D possibly matching TRBD2 (6 bases). With 10 bases removed from V and 0 bases from J, the gap between germline ends came to 15 bases. The CDR3 spans 15 residues. Germline lookup yields CDR1 ENHRY and CDR2 SYGVKD. The CDR3 nucleotides read TGTGCCACCCATGGGGGGTCAACGAACACCGGGGAGCTGTTTTTT. It translates to CATHGGSTNTGELFF.

The CDR3 DNA sequence: TGTGCCAGTAGTACCGCGGGACAGGGGGAGATGAACACTGAAGCTTTCTTT. Its protein is CASSTAGQGEMNTEAFF. This sequence joins TRBV19 and TRBJ1-1; 11 bases are a match to TRBD1. This CDR3 spans 17 amino acids. Unmatched junction bases numbered 7, after V lost 4 bases and J lost 0 bases. The germline V gene has CDR1 LNHDA and CDR2 SQIVND (reference sequence).

The V call is TRBV28, the J call TRBJ2-7; TRBD1 matches at 7 bases. CDR1 is MDHEN, CDR2 SYDVKM, per germline. The CDR3 runs 15 residues. With 8 bases clipped from V and 1 base from J, the junction kept 11 bases outside the gene matches. CDR3 DNA: TGTGCCAGCCTGACAGGGTCAAAAGCATCCTACGAGCAGTACTTC. Translated, it gives CASLTGSKASYEQYF.

This chain uses TRBV9 with TRBJ1-2; D possibly corresponds to TRBD1 (5 bases). Trimming left V 0 bases short and J 4 bases short, with 13 bases between. Germline values: CDR1 SGDLS, CDR2 YYNGEE. The CDR3 has 15 residues. DNA of the CDR3: TGTGCCAGCAGCGTAGATCTCTCGGGGGGCTATGGCTACACCTTC. This translates into CASSVDLSGGYGYTF.

The chain combines TRBV28 with TRBJ2-6; D possibly corresponds to TRBD1 (5 bases). Germline V gene sequence: CDR1 MDHEN, CDR2 SYDVKM. V was trimmed by 8 bases and J by 0 bases, leaving 11 bases between them. The CDR3 extends over 15 amino acids. The chain's CDR3 is CASRQFISGANVLTF. In DNA, the CDR3 is TGTGCCAGCCGACAGTTCATCTCTGGGGCCAACGTCCTGACTTTC.

This chain links TRBV5-1 with TRBJ1-1, with D uncertain. The CDR3 is 11 residues long. Germline V gene data show CDR1 as SGHRS and CDR2 as YFSETQ. With 4 bases removed from V and 5 bases from J, the gap between germline ends came to 6 bases. The DNA of the CDR3 is TGCGCCAGCAGCGCGGGTACTGAAGCTTTCTTT. Protein: CASSAGTEAFF.